The 25 T cell receptor beta chains reported below all come from one sample, sequenced in a study of shared clonotypes between healthy human individuals. Some clones are missing from TCRdb's copy, which holds only in-frame ones; the method was immunoSEQ multiplex PCR. The sample carries around 690,000 clones, about 90% recorded once. Sequencing used memory CD8+ T cells from PBMCs. As for subset: CD45RO+ cells pooled with CCR7-negative TemRA cells. These receptors originate from a man between 18 and 35 years old in good health. Some clones in this sample may be carry-over from other donors' samples.

The table lists this clone with a count of one. This rearrangement joins TRBV27 to TRBJ2-1, with TRBD1 identical over 7 bases. The germline V gene has CDR1 MNHEY and CDR2 SMNVEV (reference sequence). The CDR3 runs 15 residues. The ends lost 6 bases at V and 2 bases at J; junction bases unmatched: 7. CDR3 sequence (DNA): TGTGCCAGCAGCACCGACAGGGCGGCCTACAATGAGCAGTTCTTC. This encodes CASSTDRAAYNEQFF.

V gene TRBV7-2 combines with J gene TRBJ2-7; unclear D gene. Germline CDR1 is SGHTA and CDR2 is FQGNSA. Trimming took 4 bases from V and 0 from J, leaving 13 bases between them. The CDR3 contains 15 residues. The CDR3 region is CASSSTVVFSYEQYF. The DNA for the CDR3 is TGTGCCAGCAGCTCGACCGTCGTGTTCTCCTACGAGCAGTACTTC. The full variable domain, with the rest looked up from reference TRBV7-2 and TRBJ2-7, is GAGVSQSPSNKVTEKGKDVELRCDPISGHTALYWYRQSLGQGLEFLIYFQGNSAPDKSGLPSDRFSAERTGGSVSTLTIQRTQQEDSAVYLCASSSTVVFSYEQYFGPGTRLTVT.

V usage is TRBV5-1 and J usage is TRBJ2-7; either TRBD1 or TRBD2 may fit D (5 bases each). The V gene's germline CDR1 is SGHRS and CDR2 YFSETQ. The V and J ends lost 2 bases and 4 bases respectively, with 16 bases between them. The CDR3 loop spans 15 amino acids. The DNA for the CDR3 is TGCGCCAGCAGCTTTTTCCGGGACGGAGCATACGAGCAGTACTTC. Protein product: CASSFFRDGAYEQYF.

The genes are TRBV4-1 and TRBJ2-2, with D maybe TRBD2 (7 bases). CDR3 size: 16 residues. Germline V lookup: CDR1 MGHRA, CDR2 YSYEKL. V was cut by 0 bases and J by 8 bases, with 16 bases left in between. The CDR3 DNA sequence: TGCGCCAGCAGCCAAGATCGCAGGGGAGGGGCGGGGGAGCTGTTTTTT. This encodes CASSQDRRGGAGELFF.

The CDR3 DNA reads TGTGCCAGCAGTTTCCCTGCAGGGGGCTTGCGGCGGGAGCACCTCAATGAGCAGTTCTTC. This sequence encodes CASSFPAGGLRREHLNEQFF. The chain is built from TRBV28 and TRBJ2-1; D may be TRBD1 (8 bases). V was pared by 3 bases and J by 6 bases, with 30 bases between. The CDR3 has 20 residues. CDR1 and CDR2 (germline): MDHEN, SYDVKM.

V is TRBV6-5 and J is TRBJ2-7; tentatively, D is TRBD1 or TRBD2 (5 bases each). The CDR3 sequence is 13 residues long. Germline V CDR1 and CDR2: MNHEY, SVGAGI. The V end was cut by 5 bases, the J end by 5 bases, with 13 bases between. The CDR3 sequence is CASSGRGHNEQYF. CDR3 bases: TGTGCCAGCAGTGGCCGGGGCCACAACGAGCAGTACTTC.

The rearrangement uses TRBV19 and TRBJ2-1; 10 nucleotides line up with TRBD1. V shed 5 bases and J 4 bases; nucleotides not matched to a gene: 2. Germline V gives CDR1 LNHDA, CDR2 SQIVND (reference sequence). The CDR3 covers 14 residues. For the CDR3, the DNA is TGTGCCAGTAGTGACAGGGGGCCTTACAATGAGCAGTTCTTC. Protein: CASSDRGPYNEQFF.

This clone was detected many times. This chain connects TRBV4-2 to TRBJ2-7; 9 nucleotides line up with TRBD2. V shed 0 bases and J 0 bases; nucleotides not matched to a gene: 0. The CDR3 runs to 15 residues. In germline, CDR1 is LGHNA, CDR2 YNFKEQ. In DNA form, the CDR3 reads TGTGCCAGCAGCCAAGATAGCGGGAGCTCCTACGAGCAGTACTTC. This encodes CASSQDSGSSYEQYF.

The genes are TRBV10-3 and TRBJ2-5, with 15 positions matching TRBD2. Germline V gene data show CDR1 as ENHRY and CDR2 as SYGVKD. CDR3 length equals 15 residues. V gave up 6 bases and J gave up 4 bases; unmatched junction bases: 3. The CDR3 region is CAISGLAGGLETQYF. Written as DNA, the CDR3 is TGTGCCATCAGCGGACTAGCGGGAGGGTTAGAGACCCAGTACTTC.

The chain recombines TRBV4-1 with TRBJ2-7, with 13 bases aligning to TRBD2. With V trimmed by 4 bases and J by 4 bases, 7 bases remained unmatched. Germline CDR1 is MGHRA and CDR2 is YSYEKL. This CDR3 spans 16 amino acids. The CDR3 loop is CASSLDPGLAGYEQYF. The CDR3 DNA is TGCGCCAGCAGCCTCGACCCGGGACTAGCGGGGTACGAGCAGTACTTC.

The rearrangement joins TRBV14 to TRBJ2-1; 11 nucleotides line up with TRBD2. The CDR3 covers 16 residues. V shed 5 bases, J shed 4 bases, and the junction held 7 bases outside the gene matches. Germline CDR1 reads SGHDN; CDR2 reads FVKESK. CDR3 residues: CASSFRSGRAYNEQFF. The CDR3 DNA reads as TGTGCCAGCAGCTTCCGTAGCGGGAGGGCTTACAATGAGCAGTTCTTC.

This chain links TRBV7-6 with TRBJ2-7; 9 bases line up with TRBD2. The ends lost 1 base at V and 5 bases at J; junction bases unmatched: 12. Germline assignment: CDR1 SGHVS and CDR2 FNYEAQ. The CDR3 totals 17 residues. The CDR3 sequence is CASSLVGGRASLHEQYF. CDR3 DNA: TGTGCCAGCAGCTTAGTAGGCGGGAGGGCCAGCTTACACGAGCAGTACTTC.

J is TRBJ2-7 and V is TRBV29-1, with 10 bases matching TRBD1. CDR3 length: 13 residues. Germline loops: CDR1 SQVTM, CDR2 ANQGSEA. After removal of 7 bases from V and 1 base from J, the junction contained 4 bases not matched to a gene. The CDR3: CSGRDRGSYEQYF. Written as DNA, the CDR3 is TGCAGCGGACGGGACAGGGGATCCTACGAGCAGTACTTC.

This chain links TRBV6-5 with TRBJ1-4, with TRBD1 matching over 8 bases. Germline V gene sequence: CDR1 MNHEY, CDR2 SVGAGI. Germline trimming cut 7 bases from V and 8 bases from J; bases unmatched to any gene: 9. The CDR3 has 14 amino acids. The DNA for the CDR3 is TGTGCCAGCACCTTAGACAGGGGAGAAGAAAAACTGTTTTTT. Protein product: CASTLDRGEEKLFF.

In this sample, this clone turned up a few times. The gene calls are TRBV12-5 and TRBJ1-2; 8 positions match TRBD1. The junction had 8 bases not matched to a gene; V was cut back by 0 bases and J by 5 bases. The V gene's germline CDR1 is LGHNT and CDR2 FRNRAP. This CDR3 contains 16 residues. The DNA of the CDR3 is TGTGCTAGTGGTTTGGTGGTCGGGCAGGGGGCTTATGGCTACACCTTC. As protein: CASGLVVGQGAYGYTF.

This chain uses TRBV9 with TRBJ1-3; 8 bases are a match to TRBD1. There are 15 residues in the CDR3. Per the germline V gene, CDR1 is SGDLS and CDR2 is YYNGEE. The ends lost 0 bases at V and 2 bases at J; junction bases unmatched: 1. The DNA for the CDR3 is TGTGCCAGCAGCGTAGGGACAGGGACTGGAAACACCATATATTTT. Amino acids: CASSVGTGTGNTIYF.

This chain connects TRBV10-1 to TRBJ2-3; the D is unclear. V was cut by 6 bases and J by 4 bases, with 11 bases left in between. This CDR3 spans 13 amino acids. From germline, CDR1 is WNHNN and CDR2 SYGVQD (reference sequence). The CDR3 spells CASSSSIPDTQYF. For the CDR3, the DNA is TGCGCCAGCAGCTCGTCAATCCCAGATACGCAGTATTTT.

This clone appeared a single time. The chain carries TRBV27 and TRBJ2-3; 7 bases are shared with TRBD1. After removal of 4 bases from V and 2 bases from J, the junction contained 9 bases not matched to a gene. The CDR3 runs 16 residues. Germline CDR1 reads MNHEY; CDR2 reads SMNVEV (reference sequence). CDR3 amino acids: CASSSSTGSATDTQYF. The CDR3 nucleotides read TGTGCCAGCAGTTCCTCGACAGGGTCTGCCACAGATACGCAGTATTTT.

The V gene is TRBV28, the J gene TRBJ2-4; 8 bases agree with TRBD2. J gave up 4 bases and V 4 bases, and 6 bases lay outside the gene matches. The germline gives CDR1 MDHEN, CDR2 SYDVKM. The CDR3 is made up of 15 amino acids. The CDR3 region is CASSYAGREKNIQYF. In nucleotides, the CDR3 is TGTGCCAGCAGTTACGCCGGGAGGGAGAAAAACATTCAGTACTTC.

CDR3 loop: CASSLGQGETQYF. In DNA, the CDR3 is TGTGCCAGCAGTTTGGGACAGGGGGAGACCCAGTACTTC. The rearrangement uses TRBV28 and TRBJ2-5; 10 bases agree with TRBD1. The ends lost 3 bases at V and 5 bases at J; junction bases unmatched: 0. The CDR3 has 13 amino acids. Germline-derived CDR1 and CDR2 are MDHEN and SYDVKM. Full variable domain (remainder filled in from reference TRBV28 and TRBJ2-5): DVKVTQSSRYLVKRTGEKVFLECVQDMDHENMFWYRQDPGLGLRLIYFSYDVKMKEKGDIPEGYSVSREKKERFSLILESASTNQTSMYLCASSLGQGETQYFGPGTRLLVL.

CDR3 nucleotide sequence: TGTGCCAGCAGCGTAAACCGACTAGCGGGAGACCGCGATGAGCAGTTCTTC. Protein: CASSVNRLAGDRDEQFF. The chain links TRBV9 to TRBJ2-1; 12 bases line up with TRBD2. Germline loops: CDR1 SGDLS, CDR2 YYNGEE. CDR3 length equals 17 residues. V was pared by 1 base and J by 8 bases, with 10 bases of the junction left unmatched.

The chain joins TRBV27 to TRBJ1-5, with 8 bases lining up with TRBD1. This CDR3 is 17 amino acids long. Germline trimming cut 4 bases from V and 0 bases from J; bases unmatched to any gene: 8. In germline, CDR1 is MNHEY, CDR2 SMNVEV (reference sequence). The CDR3 DNA follows: TGTGCCAGCAGTTCTTGGACAGGGTGGTCTAGCAATCAGCCCCAGCATTTT. Translating it yields CASSSWTGWSSNQPQHF.

The gene calls are TRBV28 and TRBJ2-7; D gene unclear. The V end was cut by 7 bases, the J end by 2 bases, with 18 bases between. From germline, CDR1 is MDHEN and CDR2 SYDVKM. This CDR3 is built from 15 residues. The CDR3: CASMEVWADTYEQYF. In DNA, the CDR3 is TGTGCCAGCATGGAAGTCTGGGCAGATACCTACGAGCAGTACTTC.

V is TRBV7-7 and J is TRBJ2-2; tentative D call: TRBD1 (5 bases). Looked up from germline, CDR1 is SSHAT and CDR2 is FNYEAQ (reference sequence). The CDR3 contains 15 residues. V was clipped by 6 bases and J by 6 bases, with 17 bases between them. The DNA for the CDR3 is TGTGCCAGCAGTCCCGACAGCCTCCAGTCCGGGGAGCTGTTTTTT. Its protein is CASSPDSLQSGELFF.

V usage is TRBV9 and J usage is TRBJ2-7; no reliable D call. Germline assignment: CDR1 SGDLS and CDR2 YYNGEE. This CDR3 is 16 amino acids long. The germline V and J ends were trimmed by 2 bases and 6 bases, with 21 bases remaining between them. The CDR3 spells CASSVLSAAISGEQYF. Written as DNA, the CDR3 is TGTGCCAGCAGCGTCTTGTCAGCTGCAATATCGGGCGAGCAGTACTTC.